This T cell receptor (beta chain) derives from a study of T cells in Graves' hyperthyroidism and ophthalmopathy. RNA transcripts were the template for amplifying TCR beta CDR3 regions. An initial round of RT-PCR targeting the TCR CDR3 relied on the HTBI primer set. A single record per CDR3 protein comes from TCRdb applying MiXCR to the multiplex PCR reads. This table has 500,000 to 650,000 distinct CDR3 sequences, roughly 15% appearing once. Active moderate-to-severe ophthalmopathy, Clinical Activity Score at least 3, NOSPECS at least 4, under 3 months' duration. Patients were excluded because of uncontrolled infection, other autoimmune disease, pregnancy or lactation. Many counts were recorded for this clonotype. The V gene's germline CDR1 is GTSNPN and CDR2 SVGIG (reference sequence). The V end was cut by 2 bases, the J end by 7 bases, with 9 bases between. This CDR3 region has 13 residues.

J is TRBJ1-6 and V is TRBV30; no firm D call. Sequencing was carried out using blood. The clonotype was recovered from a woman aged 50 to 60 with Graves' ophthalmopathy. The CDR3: CAWSRPGNSPLHF. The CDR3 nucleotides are TGTGCCTGGAGTCGACCGGGAAATTCACCCCTCCACTTT.